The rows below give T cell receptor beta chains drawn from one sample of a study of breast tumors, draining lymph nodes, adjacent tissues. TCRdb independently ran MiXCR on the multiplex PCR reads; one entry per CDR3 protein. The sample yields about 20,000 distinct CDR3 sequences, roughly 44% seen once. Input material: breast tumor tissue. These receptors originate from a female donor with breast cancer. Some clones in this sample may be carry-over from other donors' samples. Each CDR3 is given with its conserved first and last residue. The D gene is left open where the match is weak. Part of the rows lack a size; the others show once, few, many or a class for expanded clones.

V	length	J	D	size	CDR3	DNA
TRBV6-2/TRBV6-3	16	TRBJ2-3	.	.	CAAGGQGPSLGDTQYF	TGTGCCGCAGGAGGGCAGGGTCCCTCCCTAGGAGATACGCAGTATTTT
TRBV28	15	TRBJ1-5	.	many	CASRSPGGSNQPQHF	TGTGCCAGCAGGTCTCCCGGCGGGAGCAATCAGCCCCAGCATTTT
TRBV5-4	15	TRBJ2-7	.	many	CASRSGLELSYEQYF	TGTGCCAGCAGGTCCGGGCTAGAACTTTCCTACGAGCAGTACTTC
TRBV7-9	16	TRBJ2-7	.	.	CASSHPLRDNSYEQYF	TGTGCCAGCAGCCACCCGCTCCGGGACAACTCCTACGAGCAGTACTTC
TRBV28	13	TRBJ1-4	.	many	CASSGPLQTLLFF	TGTGCCAGCAGTGGGCCCCTTCAGACCCTACTGTTTTTT
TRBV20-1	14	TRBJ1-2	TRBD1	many	CSARSGTGNYGYTF	TGCAGTGCTAGATCCGGGACAGGAAACTATGGCTACACCTTC
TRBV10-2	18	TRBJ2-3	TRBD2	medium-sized	CASSESTRTGGRWDTQYF	TGCGCCAGCAGTGAGTCGACTCGGACGGGAGGACGTTGGGATACGCAGTATTTT
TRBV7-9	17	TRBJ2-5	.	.	CASSVVRSETPPETQYF	TGTGCCAGCAGCGTAGTGCGTAGCGAGACGCCCCCAGAGACCCAGTACTTC
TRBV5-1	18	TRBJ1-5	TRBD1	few	CASSAGTGNIHSNQPQHF	TGCGCCAGCAGCGCCGGGACAGGGAACATCCATAGCAATCAGCCCCAGCATTTT
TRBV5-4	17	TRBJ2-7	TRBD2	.	CASSSTVRLAEQYEQYF	TGTGCCAGCAGCTCGACGGTGCGTCTAGCGGAACAATACGAGCAGTACTTC
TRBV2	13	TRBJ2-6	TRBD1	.	CASQGAGANVLTF	TGTGCCAGTCAGGGGGCGGGGGCCAACGTCCTGACTTTC
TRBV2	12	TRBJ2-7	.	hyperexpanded	CASSEKSYEQYF	TGTGCCAGCAGTGAAAAGTCGTACGAGCAGTACTTC
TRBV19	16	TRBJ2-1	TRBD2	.	CASSILAGNSYNEQFF	TGTGCCAGTAGTATCCTAGCGGGAAACTCCTACAATGAGCAGTTCTTC
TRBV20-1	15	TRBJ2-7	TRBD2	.	CSARGASGKGYEQYF	TGCAGTGCTAGAGGGGCTAGCGGGAAAGGCTACGAGCAGTACTTC
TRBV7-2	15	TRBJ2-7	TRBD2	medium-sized	CASSLSGRAAYEQYF	TGTGCCAGCAGCTTAAGCGGGAGGGCCGCCTACGAGCAGTACTTC
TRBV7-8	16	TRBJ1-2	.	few	CASSTPTEGPNYGYTF	TGTGCCAGCAGCACTCCGACAGAGGGTCCTAACTATGGCTACACCTTC
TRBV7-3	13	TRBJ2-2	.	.	CASSLEITGELFF	TGTGCCAGCAGCCTTGAGATCACCGGGGAGCTGTTTTTT
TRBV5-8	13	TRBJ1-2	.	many	CASSLNSNYGYTF	TGTGCCAGCAGCTTGAACTCTAACTATGGCTACACCTTC
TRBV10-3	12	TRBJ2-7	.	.	CAVSSRGDEQYF	TGTGCCGTCAGCTCAAGGGGGGACGAGCAGTACTTC
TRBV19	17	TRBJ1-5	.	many	CASSIDLFGGANQPQHF	TGTGCCAGTAGTATAGATCTATTTGGTGGGGCAAATCAGCCCCAGCATTTT
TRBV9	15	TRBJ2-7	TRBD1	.	CASSPSGQASYEQYF	TGTGCCAGCAGCCCCAGTGGACAGGCCAGCTACGAGCAGTACTTC
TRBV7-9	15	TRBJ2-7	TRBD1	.	CASSSGQGGSYEQYF	TGTGCCAGCAGCTCGGGACAGGGAGGATCCTACGAGCAGTACTTC
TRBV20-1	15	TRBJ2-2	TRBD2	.	CSARTSGRPPGELFF	TGCAGTGCTCGGACTAGCGGGAGGCCGCCCGGGGAGCTGTTTTTT
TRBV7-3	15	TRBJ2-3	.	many	CASSASGTSTDTQYF	TGTGCCAGCAGCGCTTCCGGGACTAGCACAGATACGCAGTATTTT
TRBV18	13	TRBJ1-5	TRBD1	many	CASSQDRDQPQHF	TGTGCCAGCTCACAAGACAGGGATCAGCCCCAGCATTTT
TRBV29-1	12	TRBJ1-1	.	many	CSVEDGRTEAFF	TGCAGCGTTGAAGACGGCCGCACTGAAGCTTTCTTT
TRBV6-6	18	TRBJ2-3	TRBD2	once	CASPKGLAGGILTDTQYF	TGTGCCAGCCCTAAAGGGCTAGCGGGAGGGATACTTACAGATACGCAGTATTTT
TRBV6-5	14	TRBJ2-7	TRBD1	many	CASSFRQGFNEQYF	TGTGCCAGCAGTTTCCGACAGGGGTTCAACGAGCAGTACTTC
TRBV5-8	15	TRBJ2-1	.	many	CASSPGTPGYNEQFF	TGTGCCAGCAGCCCAGGGACTCCGGGCTACAATGAGCAGTTCTTC
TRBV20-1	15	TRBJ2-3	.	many	CSARDPNVRTDTQYF	TGCAGTGCTAGGGATCCCAATGTGAGGACAGATACGCAGTATTTT
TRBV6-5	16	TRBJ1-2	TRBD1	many	CASSYTGATQNYGYTF	TGTGCCAGCAGTTATACAGGGGCAACCCAAAACTATGGCTACACCTTC
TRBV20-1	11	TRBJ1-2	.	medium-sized	CSASVERGYTF	TGCAGTGCTAGCGTTGAGAGGGGCTACACCTTC
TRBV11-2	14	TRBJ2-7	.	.	CASSLASYRYEQYF	TGTGCCAGCAGCTTAGCTAGTTACCGATACGAGCAGTACTTC
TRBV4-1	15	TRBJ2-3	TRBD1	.	CASSQGDRGTDTQYF	TGCGCCAGCAGCCAAGGAGACAGGGGGACAGATACGCAGTATTTT
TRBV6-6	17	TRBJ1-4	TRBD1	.	CASSLTGGDATNEKLFF	TGTGCCAGCAGTTTGACAGGGGGTGACGCAACTAATGAAAAACTGTTTTTT
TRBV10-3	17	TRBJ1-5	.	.	CAISDEKLFFGSGTQHF	.
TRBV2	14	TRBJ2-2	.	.	CASSVGQLLGGLFF	TGTGCCAGCAGTGTGGGTCAGTTGCTTGGCGGGCTGTTTTTT
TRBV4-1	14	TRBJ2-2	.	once	CASSQVSTPWELFF	TGCGCCAGCAGCCAAGTTTCCACACCGTGGGAGCTGTTTTTT
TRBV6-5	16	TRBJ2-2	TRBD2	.	CASSSWTSGRNGELFF	TGTGCCAGCAGTTCTTGGACTAGCGGGAGGAACGGGGAGCTGTTTTTT
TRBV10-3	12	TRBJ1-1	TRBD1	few	CASGQGNTEAFF	TGTGCCAGTGGACAGGGAAACACTGAAGCTTTCTTT
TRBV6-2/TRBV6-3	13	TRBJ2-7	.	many	CASSYGDYYEQYF	TGTGCCAGCAGTTATGGGGATTACTACGAGCAGTACTTC
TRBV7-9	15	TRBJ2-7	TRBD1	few	CASSHPRGTGEEQYF	TGTGCCAGCAGCCATCCTAGGGGGACAGGGGAGGAGCAGTACTTC